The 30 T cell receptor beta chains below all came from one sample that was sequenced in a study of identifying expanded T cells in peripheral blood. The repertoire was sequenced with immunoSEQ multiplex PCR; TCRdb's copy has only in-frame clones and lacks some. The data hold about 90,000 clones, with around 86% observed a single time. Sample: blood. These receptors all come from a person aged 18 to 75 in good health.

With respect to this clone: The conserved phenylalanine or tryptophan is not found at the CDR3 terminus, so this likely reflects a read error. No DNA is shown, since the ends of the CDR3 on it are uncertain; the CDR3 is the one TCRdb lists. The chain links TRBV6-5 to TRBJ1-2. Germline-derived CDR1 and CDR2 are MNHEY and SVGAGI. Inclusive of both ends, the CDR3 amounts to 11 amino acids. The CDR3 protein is CASSYPGPVTL.

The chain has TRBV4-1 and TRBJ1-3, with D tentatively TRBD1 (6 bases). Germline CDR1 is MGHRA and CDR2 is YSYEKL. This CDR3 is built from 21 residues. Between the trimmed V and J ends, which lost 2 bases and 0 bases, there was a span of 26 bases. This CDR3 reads CASSQRILGGGRGSSGNTIYF. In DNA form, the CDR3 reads TGCGCCAGCAGCCAAAGAATACTTGGTGGGGGGCGCGGGTCCTCTGGAAACACCATATATTTT.

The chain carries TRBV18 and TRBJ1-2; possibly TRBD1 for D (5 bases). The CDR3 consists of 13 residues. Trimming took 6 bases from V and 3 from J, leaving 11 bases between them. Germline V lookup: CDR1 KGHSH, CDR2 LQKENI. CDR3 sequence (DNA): TGTGCCAGCTCGTCAGGGTACGACTATGGCTACACCTTC. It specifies CASSSGYDYGYTF. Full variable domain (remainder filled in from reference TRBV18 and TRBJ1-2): NAGVMQNPRHLVRRRGQEARLRCSPMKGHSHVYWYRQLPEEGLKFMVYLQKENIIDESGMPKERFSAEFPKEGPSILRIQQVVRGDSAAYFCASSSGYDYGYTFGSGTRLTVV.

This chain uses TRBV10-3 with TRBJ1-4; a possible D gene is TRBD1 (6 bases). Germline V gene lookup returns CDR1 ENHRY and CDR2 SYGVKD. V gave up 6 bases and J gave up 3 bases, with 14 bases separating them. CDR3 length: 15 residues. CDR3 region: CAIRSTGSANEKLFF. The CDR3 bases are TGTGCCATCAGGTCTACAGGGTCGGCTAATGAAAAACTGTTTTTT.

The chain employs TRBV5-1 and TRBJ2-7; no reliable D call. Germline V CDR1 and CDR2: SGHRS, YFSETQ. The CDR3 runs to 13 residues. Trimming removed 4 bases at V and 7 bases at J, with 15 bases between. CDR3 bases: TGCGCCAGCAGCACCAGACCGGATGGGGAGCAGTACTTC. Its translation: CASSTRPDGEQYF.

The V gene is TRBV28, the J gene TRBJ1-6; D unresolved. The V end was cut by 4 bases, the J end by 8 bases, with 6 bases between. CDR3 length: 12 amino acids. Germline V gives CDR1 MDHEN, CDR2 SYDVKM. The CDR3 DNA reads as TGTGCCAGCAGTTCGGGGTATTCACCCCTCCACTTT. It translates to CASSSGYSPLHF.

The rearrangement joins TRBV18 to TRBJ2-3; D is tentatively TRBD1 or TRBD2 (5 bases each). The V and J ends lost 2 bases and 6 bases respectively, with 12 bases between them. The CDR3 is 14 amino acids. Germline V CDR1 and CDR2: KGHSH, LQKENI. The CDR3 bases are TGTGCCAGCTCACCAGGGGCTTCGGGGGATACGCAGTATTTT. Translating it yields CASSPGASGDTQYF.

CDR3 loop: CASSFQGDEQYF. The CDR3, as DNA: TGCGCCAGCAGCTTTCAAGGCGACGAGCAGTACTTC. This chain uses TRBV5-1 with TRBJ2-7, with no clear D. V gave up 2 bases and J gave up 5 bases, with 8 bases separating them. The CDR3 sequence is 12 residues long. Germline V gene lookup returns CDR1 SGHRS and CDR2 YFSETQ.

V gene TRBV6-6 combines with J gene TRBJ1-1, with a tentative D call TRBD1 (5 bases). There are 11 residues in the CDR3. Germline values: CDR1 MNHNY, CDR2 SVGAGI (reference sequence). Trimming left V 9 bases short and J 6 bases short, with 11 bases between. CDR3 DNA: TGTGCCAGTAGGGGCTTTGCTGAAGCTTTCTTT. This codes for CASRGFAEAFF.

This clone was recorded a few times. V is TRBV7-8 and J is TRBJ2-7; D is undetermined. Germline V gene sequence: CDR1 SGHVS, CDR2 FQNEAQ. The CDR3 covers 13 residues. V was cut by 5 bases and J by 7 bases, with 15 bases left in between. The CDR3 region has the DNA TGTGCCAGCAGCCCAACACGATTCAGAGAGCAGTACTTC. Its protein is CASSPTRFREQYF.

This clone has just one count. CDR3 amino acids: CASKVEGGSYGYTF. The CDR3 DNA follows: TGTGCCAGCAAGGTGGAGGGGGGTTCCTATGGCTACACCTTC. This chain connects TRBV2 to TRBJ1-2; D perhaps matches TRBD1 (6 bases). The CDR3 extends over 14 amino acids. Trimming shortened V by 7 bases and J by 4 bases, and 16 bases separated the two germline ends. Germline V gene sequence: CDR1 SNHLY, CDR2 FYNNEI.

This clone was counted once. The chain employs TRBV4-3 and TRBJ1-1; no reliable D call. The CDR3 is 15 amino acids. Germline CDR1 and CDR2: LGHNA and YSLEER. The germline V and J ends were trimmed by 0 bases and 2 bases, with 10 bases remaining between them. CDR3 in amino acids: CASSQEPEINTEAFF. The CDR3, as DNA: TGCGCCAGCAGCCAAGAACCAGAGATTAACACTGAAGCTTTCTTT.

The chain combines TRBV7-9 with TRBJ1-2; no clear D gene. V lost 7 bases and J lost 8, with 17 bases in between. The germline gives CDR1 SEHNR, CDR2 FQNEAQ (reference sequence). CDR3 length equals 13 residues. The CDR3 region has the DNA TGTGCCAGCACCCCCTCGGGTGAATGGGGCTACACCTTC. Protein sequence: CASTPSGEWGYTF.

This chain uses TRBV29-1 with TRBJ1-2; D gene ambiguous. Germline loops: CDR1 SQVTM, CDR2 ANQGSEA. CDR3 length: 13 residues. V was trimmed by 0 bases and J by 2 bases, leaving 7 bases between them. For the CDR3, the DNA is TGCAGCGTTGAAGATCCAAGGAACTATGGCTACACCTTC. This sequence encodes CSVEDPRNYGYTF.

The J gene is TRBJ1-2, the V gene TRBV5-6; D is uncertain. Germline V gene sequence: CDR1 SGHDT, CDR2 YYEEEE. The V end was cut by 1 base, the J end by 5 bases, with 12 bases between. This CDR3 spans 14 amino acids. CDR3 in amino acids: CASSLIHIEYGYTF. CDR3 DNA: TGTGCCAGCAGCTTGATCCACATTGAGTATGGCTACACCTTC.

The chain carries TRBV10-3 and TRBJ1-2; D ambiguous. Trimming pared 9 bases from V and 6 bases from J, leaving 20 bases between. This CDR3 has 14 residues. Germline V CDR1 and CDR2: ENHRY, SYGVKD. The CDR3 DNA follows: TGTGCCATTAATGATGGACGGAGGTCTGATGGCTACACCTTC. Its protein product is CAINDGRRSDGYTF.

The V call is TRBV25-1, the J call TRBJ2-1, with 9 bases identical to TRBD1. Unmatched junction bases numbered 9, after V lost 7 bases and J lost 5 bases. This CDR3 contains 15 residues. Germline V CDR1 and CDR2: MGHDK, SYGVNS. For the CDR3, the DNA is TGTGCCAGCATCGGCAAACAGGGGGCTCACAATGAGCAGTTCTTC. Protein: CASIGKQGAHNEQFF.

CDR3 in amino acids: CASKEGSSAPEAFF. CDR3 coding DNA: TGTGCCAGCAAGGAGGGCAGCTCGGCCCCTGAAGCTTTCTTT. This chain links TRBV7-2 with TRBJ1-1; unclear D gene. Trimming left V 7 bases short and J 6 bases short, with 18 bases between. The germline V gene has CDR1 SGHTA and CDR2 FQGNSA. This CDR3 is 14 amino acids long.

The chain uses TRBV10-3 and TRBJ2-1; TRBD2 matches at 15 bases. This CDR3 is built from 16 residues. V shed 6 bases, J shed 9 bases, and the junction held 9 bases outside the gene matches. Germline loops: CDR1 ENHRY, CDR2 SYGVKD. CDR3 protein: CAISRTSGGASGEQFF. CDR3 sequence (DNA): TGTGCCATCAGCCGGACTAGCGGGGGGGCCTCTGGTGAGCAGTTCTTC.

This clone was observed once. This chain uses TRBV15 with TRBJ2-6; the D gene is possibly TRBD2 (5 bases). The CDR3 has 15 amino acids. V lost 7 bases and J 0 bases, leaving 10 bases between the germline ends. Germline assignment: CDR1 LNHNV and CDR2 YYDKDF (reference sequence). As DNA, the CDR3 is TGTGCCACCAATCGTCGGGGCTCTGGGGCCAACGTCCTGACTTTC. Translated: CATNRRGSGANVLTF.

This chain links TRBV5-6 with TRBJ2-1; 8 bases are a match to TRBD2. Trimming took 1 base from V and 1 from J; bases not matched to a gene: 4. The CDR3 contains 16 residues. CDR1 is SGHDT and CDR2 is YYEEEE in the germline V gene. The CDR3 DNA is TGTGCCAGCAGCTTGCAGCGGGGGACTTCCTACAATGAGCAGTTCTTC. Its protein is CASSLQRGTSYNEQFF.

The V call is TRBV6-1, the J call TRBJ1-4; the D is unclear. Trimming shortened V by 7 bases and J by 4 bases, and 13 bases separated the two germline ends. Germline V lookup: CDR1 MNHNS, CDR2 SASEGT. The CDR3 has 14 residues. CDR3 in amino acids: CASNPAARNEKLFF. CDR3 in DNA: TGTGCCAGCAACCCAGCGGCACGTAATGAAAAACTGTTTTTT.

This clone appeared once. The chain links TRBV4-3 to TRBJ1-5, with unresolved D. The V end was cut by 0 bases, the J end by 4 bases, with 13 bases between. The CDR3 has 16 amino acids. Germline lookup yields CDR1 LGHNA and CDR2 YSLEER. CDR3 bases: TGCGCCAGCAGCCAAGATTTTGCAGGCAGGAATCAGCCCCAGCATTTT. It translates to CASSQDFAGRNQPQHF.

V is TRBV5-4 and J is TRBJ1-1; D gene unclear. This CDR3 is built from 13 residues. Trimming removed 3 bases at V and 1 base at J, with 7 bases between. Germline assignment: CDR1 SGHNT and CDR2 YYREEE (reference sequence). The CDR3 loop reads CASSSDPNTEAFF. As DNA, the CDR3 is TGTGCCAGCAGCTCGGACCCGAACACTGAAGCTTTCTTT.

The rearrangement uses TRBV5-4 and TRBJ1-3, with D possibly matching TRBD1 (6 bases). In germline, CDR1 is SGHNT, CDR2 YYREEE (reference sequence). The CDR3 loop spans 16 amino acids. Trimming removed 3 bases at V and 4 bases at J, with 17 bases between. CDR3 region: CASSWGAGQKGNTIYF. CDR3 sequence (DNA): TGTGCCAGCAGCTGGGGGGCTGGACAGAAGGGAAACACCATATATTTT. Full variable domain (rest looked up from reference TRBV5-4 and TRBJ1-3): ETGVTQSPTHLIKTRGQQVTLRCSSQSGHNTVSWYQQALGQGPQFIFQYYREEENGRGNFPPRFSGLQFPNYSSELNVNALELDDSALYLCASSWGAGQKGNTIYFGEGSWLTVV.

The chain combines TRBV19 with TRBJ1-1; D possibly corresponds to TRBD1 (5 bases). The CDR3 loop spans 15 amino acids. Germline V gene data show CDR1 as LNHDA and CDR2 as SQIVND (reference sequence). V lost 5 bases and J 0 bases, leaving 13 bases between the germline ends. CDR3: CASSRAGTVNTEAFF. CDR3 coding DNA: TGTGCCAGTAGTCGAGCCGGGACTGTGAACACTGAAGCTTTCTTT.

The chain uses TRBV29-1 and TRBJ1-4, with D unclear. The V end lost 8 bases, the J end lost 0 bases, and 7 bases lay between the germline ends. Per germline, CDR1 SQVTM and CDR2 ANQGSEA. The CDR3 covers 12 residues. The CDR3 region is CSCISTNEKLFF. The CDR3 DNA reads TGCAGCTGTATTTCAACTAATGAAAAACTGTTTTTT. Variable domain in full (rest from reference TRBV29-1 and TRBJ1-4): SAVISQKPSRDICQRGTSLTIQCQVDSQVTMMFWYRQQPGQSLTLIATANQGSEATYESGFVIDKFPISRPNLTFSTLTVSNMSPEDSSIYLCSCISTNEKLFFGSGTQLSVL.

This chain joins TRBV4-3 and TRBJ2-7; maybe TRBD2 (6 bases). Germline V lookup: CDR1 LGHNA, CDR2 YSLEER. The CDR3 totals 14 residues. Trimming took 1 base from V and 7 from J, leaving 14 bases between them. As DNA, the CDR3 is TGCGCCAGCAGCCAAGTCCGGGGGTTTGGGGAGCAGTACTTC. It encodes CASSQVRGFGEQYF.

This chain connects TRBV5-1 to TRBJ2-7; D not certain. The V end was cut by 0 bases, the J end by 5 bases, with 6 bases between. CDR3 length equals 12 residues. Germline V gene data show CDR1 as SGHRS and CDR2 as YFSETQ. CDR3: CASSLGPHEQYF. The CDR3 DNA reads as TGCGCCAGCAGCTTGGGACCCCACGAGCAGTACTTC.

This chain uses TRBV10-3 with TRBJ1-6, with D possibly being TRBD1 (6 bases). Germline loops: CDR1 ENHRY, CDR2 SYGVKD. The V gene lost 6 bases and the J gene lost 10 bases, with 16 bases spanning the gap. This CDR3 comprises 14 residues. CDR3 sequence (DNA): TGTGCCATCAGCCTCAGGGGTAAGGCATCACCCCTCCACTTT. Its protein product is CAISLRGKASPLHF.